This T cell receptor beta chain was found in a study of blood T cell repertoires in COVID-19. The overall study: COVID-19 samples, acute and convalescent, were from the United States, Italy and Spain. PBMCs, B-cell-depleted T cells, or T cells provided the cDNA or gDNA that made up the material.

Trimming shortened V by 8 bases and J by 5 bases, and 10 bases separated the two germline ends. Germline CDR1 and CDR2: LGHDT and YNNKEL (reference sequence). The length of the CDR3 is 11 residues. In the original analysis: Estimation of nucleated cell counts relied on the amplification of reference gene primers. This table comes from immunoSEQ multiplex PCR, and its TCRdb copy is limited to in-frame clones, with some not included. Clone size and V and J calls were adopted from that table, with D and trimming inferred from the DNA. In the table there are 55,000 to 70,000 clones, roughly 88% of which are singletons. While infection was still active, Seattle patients were enrolled and then followed longitudinally.

The source is a woman aged 60-75 years with COVID-19, enrolled during active disease. Sequencing was performed on peripheral blood. The chain employs TRBV3-1 (or the pseudogene TRBV3-2) and TRBJ2-7, with a tentative D call TRBD2 (6 bases). The CDR3 nucleotides read TGTGCCAGCGGGCGGGGCCACGAGCAGTACTTC. As protein: CASGRGHEQYF.